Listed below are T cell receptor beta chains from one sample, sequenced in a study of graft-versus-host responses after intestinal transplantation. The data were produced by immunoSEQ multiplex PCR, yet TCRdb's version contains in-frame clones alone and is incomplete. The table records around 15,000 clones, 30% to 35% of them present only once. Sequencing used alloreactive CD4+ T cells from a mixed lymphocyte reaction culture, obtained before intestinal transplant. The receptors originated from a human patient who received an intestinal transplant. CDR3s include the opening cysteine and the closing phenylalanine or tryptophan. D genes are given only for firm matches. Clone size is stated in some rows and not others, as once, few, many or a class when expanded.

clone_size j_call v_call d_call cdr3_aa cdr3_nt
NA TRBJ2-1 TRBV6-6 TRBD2 CASSTRLAGREQFF TGTGCCAGCAGTACCCGACTAGCGGGGAGGGAGCAGTTCTTC
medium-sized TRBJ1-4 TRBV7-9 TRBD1 CASSSRGTNEKLFF TGTGCCAGCAGCTCCAGGGGGACTAATGAAAAACTGTTTTTT
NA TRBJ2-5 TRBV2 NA CASTANGLETQYF TGTGCCAGCACGGCTAACGGCTTAGAGACCCAGTACTTC
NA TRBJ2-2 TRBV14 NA CASSQVRANTGELFF TGTGCCAGCAGCCAAGTCAGGGCCAACACCGGGGAGCTGTTTTTT
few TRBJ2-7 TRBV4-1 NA CASSQNPARTGNEQYF TGCGCCAGCAGCCAGAACCCAGCCAGAACAGGGAACGAGCAGTACTTC
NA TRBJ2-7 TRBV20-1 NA CSASRGYEQYF TGCAGTGCTAGTAGGGGGTATGAGCAGTACTTC
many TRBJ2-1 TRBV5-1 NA CASSPEGRIFNEQFF TGCGCCAGCAGCCCAGAAGGTAGGATTTTCAATGAGCAGTTCTTC
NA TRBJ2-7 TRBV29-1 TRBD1 CSVERGQAYEQYF TGCAGCGTTGAACGTGGACAGGCCTACGAGCAGTACTTC
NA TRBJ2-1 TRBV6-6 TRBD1 CASSPDRGGLVKFF TGCGCCAGCAGTCCTGACAGGGGGGGGTTAGTGAAGTTCTTC
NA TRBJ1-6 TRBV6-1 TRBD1 CASSAGGAYNSPLHF TGTGCCAGCAGTGCAGGGGGCGCCTATAATTCACCCCTCCACTTT
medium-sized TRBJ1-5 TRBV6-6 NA CASSRRGNQPQHF TGTGCCAGCAGCAGACGGGGAAATCAGCCCCAGCATTTT
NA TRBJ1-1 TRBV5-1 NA CASSLGPLPTTEAFF TGCGCCAGCAGCTTAGGTCCGCTACCGACCACTGAAGCTTTCTTT
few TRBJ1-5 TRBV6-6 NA CASSYRGGGQPQHF TGTGCCAGCAGTTATAGAGGGGGAGGTCAGCCCCAGCATTTT
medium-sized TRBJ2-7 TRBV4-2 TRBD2 CASSQPPGLAGENSYEQYF TGTGCCAGCAGCCAGCCACCGGGACTAGCGGGGGAGAACTCCTACGAGCAGTACTTC
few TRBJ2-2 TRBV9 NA CASSVSGTYTGELFF TGTGCCAGCAGCGTTTCCGGGACTTACACCGGGGAGCTGTTTTTT
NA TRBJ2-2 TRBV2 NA CASSERANTGELFF TGTGCCAGCAGCGAGAGGGCGAACACCGGGGAGCTGTTTTTT
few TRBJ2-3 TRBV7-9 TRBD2 CASSLVFRAGARTDTQYF TGTGCCAGCAGCTTAGTATTCCGAGCGGGGGCCCGCACAGATACGCAGTATTTT
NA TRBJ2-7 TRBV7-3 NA CASSVRAYEQYF TGTGCCAGCAGCGTCCGGGCCTACGAGCAGTACTTC
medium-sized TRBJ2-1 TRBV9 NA CASSIGPENEQFF TGTGCCAGCAGCATAGGACCGGAGAATGAGCAGTTCTTC
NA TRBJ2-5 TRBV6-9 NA CASSETGRQETQYF TGTGCCAGCAGTGAAACAGGGCGGCAAGAGACCCAGTACTTC
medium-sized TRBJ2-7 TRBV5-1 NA CASSLAGSGKHSYEQYF TGCGCCAGCAGCTTGGCCGGGTCGGGTAAACACTCCTACGAGCAGTACTTC
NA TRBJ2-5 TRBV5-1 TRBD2 CASRKAGGPQETQYF TGCGCCAGCAGAAAAGCGGGAGGGCCCCAAGAGACCCAGTACTTC
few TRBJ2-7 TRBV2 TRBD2 CASTLLAVSYEQYF TGTGCCAGCACCCTACTAGCGGTTTCCTACGAGCAGTACTTC
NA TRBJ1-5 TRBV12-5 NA CASGLVRSGQLGNQPQHF TGTGCTAGTGGTTTGGTACGATCAGGACAATTGGGAAATCAGCCCCAGCATTTT
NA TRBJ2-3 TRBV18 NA CASSPFDTQYF TGTGCCAGCTCACCGTTTGATACGCAGTATTTT
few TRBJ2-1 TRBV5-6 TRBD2 CASSPTPSGSGDEQFF TGTGCCAGCAGCCCTACTCCTAGCGGGAGTGGGGATGAGCAGTTCTTC
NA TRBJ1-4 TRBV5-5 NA CATGRTAFNEKLFF TGTGCCACTGGTCGAACAGCGTTTAATGAAAAACTGTTTTTT
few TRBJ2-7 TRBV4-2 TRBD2 CASSQELAGGQDEQYF TGTGCCAGCAGCCAAGAACTAGCGGGAGGGCAGGACGAGCAGTACTTC
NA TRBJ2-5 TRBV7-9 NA CASSINGVQETQYF TGTGCCAGCAGCATAAACGGGGTACAAGAGACCCAGTACTTC
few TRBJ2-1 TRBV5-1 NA CASSRTTYNEQFF TGCGCCAGCAGTAGGACGACGTACAATGAGCAGTTCTTC
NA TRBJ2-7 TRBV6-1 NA CASSAAGGGRGSYEQYF TGTGCCAGCAGTGCCGCAGGTGGAGGGCGGGGCTCCTACGAGCAGTACTTC
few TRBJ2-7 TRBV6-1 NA CASISGIGEQYF TGTGCCAGCATTTCGGGGATAGGGGAGCAGTACTTC
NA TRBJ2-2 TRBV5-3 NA CARSLEGAGELFF TGTGCCAGAAGCTTGGAGGGGGCCGGGGAGCTGTTTTTT
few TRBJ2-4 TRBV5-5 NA CASSPTGAKNIQYF TGTGCCAGCAGCCCTACAGGGGCCAAAAACATTCAGTACTTC
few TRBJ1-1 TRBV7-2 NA CASSPDAGRNTEAFF TGTGCCAGCAGCCCCGATGCCGGGAGGAACACTGAAGCTTTCTTT
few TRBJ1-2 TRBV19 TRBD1 CATVGGGYGYTF TGTGCCACTGTAGGGGGCGGTTATGGCTACACCTTC
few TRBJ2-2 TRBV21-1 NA CASSKVTGDRPGELFF TGTGCCAGCAGCAAAGTTACAGGGGATAGGCCCGGGGAGCTGTTTTTT
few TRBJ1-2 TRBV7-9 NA CGSSRGYGYTF TGTGGCTCGTCCAGAGGCTATGGCTACACCTTC
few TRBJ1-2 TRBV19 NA CATAVTNYGYTF TGTGCCACGGCGGTCACTAACTATGGCTACACCTTC
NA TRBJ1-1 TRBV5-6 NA CASSLVNRETEAFF TGTGCCAGCAGCTTGGTAAACAGGGAAACTGAAGCTTTCTTT
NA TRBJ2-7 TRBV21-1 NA CASSKGDSPYEQYF TGTGCCAGCAGCAAGGGGGACTCCCCCTACGAGCAGTACTTC
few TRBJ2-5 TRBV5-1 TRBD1 CASSSGTGGSEETQYF TGCGCCAGCAGCTCAGGGACAGGGGGATCCGAAGAGACCCAGTACTTC